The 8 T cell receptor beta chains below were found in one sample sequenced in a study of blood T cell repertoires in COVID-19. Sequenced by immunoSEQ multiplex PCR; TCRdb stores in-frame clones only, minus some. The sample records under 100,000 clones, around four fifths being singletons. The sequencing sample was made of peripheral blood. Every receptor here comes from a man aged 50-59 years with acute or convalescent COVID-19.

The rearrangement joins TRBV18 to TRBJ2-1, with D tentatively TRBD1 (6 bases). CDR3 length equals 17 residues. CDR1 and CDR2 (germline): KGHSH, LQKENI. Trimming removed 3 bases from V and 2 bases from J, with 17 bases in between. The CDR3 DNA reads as TGTGCCAGCTCACCGGTTACAGGGAGCCGTACCTACAATGAGCAGTTCTTC. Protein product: CASSPVTGSRTYNEQFF.

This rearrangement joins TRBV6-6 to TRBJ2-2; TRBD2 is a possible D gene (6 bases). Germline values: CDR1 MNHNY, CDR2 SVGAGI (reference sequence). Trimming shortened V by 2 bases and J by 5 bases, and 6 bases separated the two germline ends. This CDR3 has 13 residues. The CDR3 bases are TGTGCCAGCAGTTACAGCGGGACCGGGGAGCTGTTTTTT. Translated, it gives CASSYSGTGELFF.

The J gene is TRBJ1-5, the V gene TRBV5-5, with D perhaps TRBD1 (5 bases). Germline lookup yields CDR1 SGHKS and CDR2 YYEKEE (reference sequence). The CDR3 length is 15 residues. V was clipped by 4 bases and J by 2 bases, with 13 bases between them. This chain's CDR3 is CASSLGVTGNQPQHF. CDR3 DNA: TGTGCCAGCAGCCTAGGGGTAACGGGCAATCAGCCCCAGCATTTT. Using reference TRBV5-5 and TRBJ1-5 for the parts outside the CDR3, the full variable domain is DAGVTQSPTHLIKTRGQQVTLRCSPISGHKSVSWYQQVLGQGPQFIFQYYEKEERGRGNFPDRFSARQFPNYSSELNVNALLLGDSALYLCASSLGVTGNQPQHFGDGTRLSIL.

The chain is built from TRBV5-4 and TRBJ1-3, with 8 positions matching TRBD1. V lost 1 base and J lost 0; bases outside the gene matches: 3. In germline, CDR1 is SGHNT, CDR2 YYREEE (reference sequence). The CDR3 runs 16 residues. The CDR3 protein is CASSLQQGVSGNTIYF. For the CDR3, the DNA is TGTGCCAGCAGCTTGCAACAGGGGGTCTCTGGAAACACCATATATTTT.

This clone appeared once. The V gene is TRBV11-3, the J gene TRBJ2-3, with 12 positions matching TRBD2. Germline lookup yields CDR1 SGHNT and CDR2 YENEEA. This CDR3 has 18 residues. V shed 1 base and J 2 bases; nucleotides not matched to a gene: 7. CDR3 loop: CASSLGETSGSNTDTQYF. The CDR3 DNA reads TGTGCCAGCAGCTTAGGTGAGACTAGCGGGAGCAACACAGATACGCAGTATTTT.

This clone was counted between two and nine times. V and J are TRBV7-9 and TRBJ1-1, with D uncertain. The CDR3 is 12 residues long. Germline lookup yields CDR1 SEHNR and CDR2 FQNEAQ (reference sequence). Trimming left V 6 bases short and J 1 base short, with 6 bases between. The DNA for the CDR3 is TGTGCCAGCAGGTCAGAGAACACTGAAGCTTTCTTT. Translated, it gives CASRSENTEAFF.

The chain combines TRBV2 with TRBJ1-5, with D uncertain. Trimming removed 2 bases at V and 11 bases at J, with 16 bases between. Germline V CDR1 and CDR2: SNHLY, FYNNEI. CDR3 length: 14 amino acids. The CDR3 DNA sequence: TGTGCCAGCAGTGAATCCGGAGTTCTAGAGGCCCAGCATTTT. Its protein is CASSESGVLEAQHF.

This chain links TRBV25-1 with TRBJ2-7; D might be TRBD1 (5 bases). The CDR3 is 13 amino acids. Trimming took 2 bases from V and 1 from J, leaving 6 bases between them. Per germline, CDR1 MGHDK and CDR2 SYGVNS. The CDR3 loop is CASSEPGSYEQYF. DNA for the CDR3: TGTGCCAGCAGTGAACCAGGGTCCTACGAGCAGTACTTC.